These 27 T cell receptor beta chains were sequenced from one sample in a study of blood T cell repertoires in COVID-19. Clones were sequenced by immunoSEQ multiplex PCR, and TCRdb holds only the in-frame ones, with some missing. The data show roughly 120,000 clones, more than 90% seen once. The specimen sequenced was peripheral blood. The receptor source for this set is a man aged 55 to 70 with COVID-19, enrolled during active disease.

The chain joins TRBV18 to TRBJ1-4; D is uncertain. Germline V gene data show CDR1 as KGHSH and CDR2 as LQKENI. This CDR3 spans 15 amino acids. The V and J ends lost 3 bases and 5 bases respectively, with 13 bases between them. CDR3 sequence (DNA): TGTGCCAGCTCACCGGTTAACAGACCGAATGAAAAACTGTTTTTT. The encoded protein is CASSPVNRPNEKLFF.

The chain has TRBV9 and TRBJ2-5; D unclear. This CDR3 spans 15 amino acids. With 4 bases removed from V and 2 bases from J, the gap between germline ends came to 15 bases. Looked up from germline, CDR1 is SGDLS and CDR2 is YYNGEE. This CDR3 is CASSRWVSTQETQYF. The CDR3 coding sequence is TGTGCCAGCAGCCGTTGGGTTAGCACACAAGAGACCCAGTACTTC.

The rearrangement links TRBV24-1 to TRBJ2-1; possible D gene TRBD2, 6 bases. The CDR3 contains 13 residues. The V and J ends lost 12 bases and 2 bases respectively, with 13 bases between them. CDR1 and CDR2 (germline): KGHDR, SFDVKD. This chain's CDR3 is CAVAGTAYNEQFF. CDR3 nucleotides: TGTGCCGTAGCCGGGACTGCCTACAATGAGCAGTTCTTC.

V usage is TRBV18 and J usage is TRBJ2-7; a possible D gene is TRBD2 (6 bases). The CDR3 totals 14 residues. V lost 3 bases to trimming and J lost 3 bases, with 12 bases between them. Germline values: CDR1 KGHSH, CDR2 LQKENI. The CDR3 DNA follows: TGTGCCAGCTCACCCGGGACTGAAAACTACGAGCAGTACTTC. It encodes CASSPGTENYEQYF. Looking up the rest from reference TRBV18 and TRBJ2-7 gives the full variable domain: NAGVMQNPRHLVRRRGQEARLRCSPMKGHSHVYWYRQLPEEGLKFMVYLQKENIIDESGMPKERFSAEFPKEGPSILRIQQVVRGDSAAYFCASSPGTENYEQYFGPGTRLTVT.

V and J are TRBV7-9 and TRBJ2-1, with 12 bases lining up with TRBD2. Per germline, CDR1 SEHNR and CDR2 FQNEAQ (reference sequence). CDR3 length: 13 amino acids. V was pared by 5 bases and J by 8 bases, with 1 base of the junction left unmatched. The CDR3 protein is CASSRLAGDEQFF. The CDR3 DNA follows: TGTGCCAGCAGCCGACTAGCGGGAGATGAGCAGTTCTTC.

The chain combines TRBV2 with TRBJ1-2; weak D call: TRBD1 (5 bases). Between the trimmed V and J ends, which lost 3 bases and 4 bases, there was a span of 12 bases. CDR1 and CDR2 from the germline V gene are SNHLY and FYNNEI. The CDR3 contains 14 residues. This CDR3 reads CASSDGGTFYGYTF. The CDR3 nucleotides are TGTGCCAGCAGTGACGGGGGGACCTTCTATGGCTACACCTTC.

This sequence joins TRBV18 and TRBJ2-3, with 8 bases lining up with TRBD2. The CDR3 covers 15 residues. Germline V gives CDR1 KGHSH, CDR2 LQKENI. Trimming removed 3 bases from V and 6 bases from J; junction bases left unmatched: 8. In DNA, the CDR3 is TGTGCCAGCTCACCGACTAGCGTTGACAAGGATACGCAGTATTTT. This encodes CASSPTSVDKDTQYF.

In nucleotides, the CDR3 is TGTGCCAGCAGCGGCGTCGGGACTAGCGGATTAGGGCAGTACTTC. Translated, it gives CASSGVGTSGLGQYF. The chain couples TRBV3-1 (or the pseudogene TRBV3-2) to TRBJ2-7; 11 bases are shared with TRBD2. CDR1 LGHDT and CDR2 YNNKEL come from the germline V gene (reference sequence). With V trimmed by 5 bases and J by 9 bases, 12 bases remained unmatched. The CDR3 runs 15 residues.

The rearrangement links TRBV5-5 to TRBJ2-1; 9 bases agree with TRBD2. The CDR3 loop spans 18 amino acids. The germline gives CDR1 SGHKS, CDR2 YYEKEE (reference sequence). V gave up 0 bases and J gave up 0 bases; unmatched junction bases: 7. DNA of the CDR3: TGTGCCAGCAGCTTGGCTAGCGGGACCTCTCCCTCCTACAATGAGCAGTTCTTC. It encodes CASSLASGTSPSYNEQFF.

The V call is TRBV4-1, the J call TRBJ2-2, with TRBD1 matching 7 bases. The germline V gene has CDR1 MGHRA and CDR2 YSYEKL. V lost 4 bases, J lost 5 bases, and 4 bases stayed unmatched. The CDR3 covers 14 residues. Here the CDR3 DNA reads TGCGCCAGCAGCCGCCAGACAGGGACCGGGGAGCTGTTTTTT. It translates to CASSRQTGTGELFF.

The CDR3 region has the DNA TGTGCCAGCTCACCATCGTTAGAGACCCAGTACTTC. Its translation: CASSPSLETQYF. This rearrangement joins TRBV18 to TRBJ2-5; D not resolved. From germline, CDR1 is KGHSH and CDR2 LQKENI. V gave up 2 bases and J gave up 4 bases, with 5 bases separating them. CDR3 length: 12 residues. The variable domain in full, with the rest retrieved from reference TRBV18 and TRBJ2-5, is NAGVMQNPRHLVRRRGQEARLRCSPMKGHSHVYWYRQLPEEGLKFMVYLQKENIIDESGMPKERFSAEFPKEGPSILRIQQVVRGDSAAYFCASSPSLETQYFGPGTRLLVL.

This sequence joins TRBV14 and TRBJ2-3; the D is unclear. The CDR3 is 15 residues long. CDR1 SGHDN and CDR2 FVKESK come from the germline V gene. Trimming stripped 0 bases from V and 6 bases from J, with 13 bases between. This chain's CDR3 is CASSQDWAQPDTQYF. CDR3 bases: TGTGCCAGCAGCCAAGATTGGGCTCAACCGGATACGCAGTATTTT. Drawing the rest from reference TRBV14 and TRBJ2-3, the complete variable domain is EAGVTQFPSHSVIEKGQTVTLRCDPISGHDNLYWYRRVMGKEIKFLLHFVKESKQDESGMPNNRFLAERTGGTYSTLKVQPAELEDSGVYFCASSQDWAQPDTQYFGPGTRLTVL.

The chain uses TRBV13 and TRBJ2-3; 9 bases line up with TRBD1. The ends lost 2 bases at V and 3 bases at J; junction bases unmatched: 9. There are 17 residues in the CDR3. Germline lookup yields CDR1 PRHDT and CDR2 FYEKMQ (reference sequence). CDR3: CASSLSTQQGATDTQYF. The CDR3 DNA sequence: TGTGCCAGCAGCTTAAGCACCCAACAGGGGGCGACAGATACGCAGTATTTT.

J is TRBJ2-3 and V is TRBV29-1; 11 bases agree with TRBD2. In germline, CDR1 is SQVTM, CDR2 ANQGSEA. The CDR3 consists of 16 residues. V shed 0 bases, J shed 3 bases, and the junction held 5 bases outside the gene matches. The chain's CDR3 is CSVEDSGRASTDTQYF. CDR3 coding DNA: TGCAGCGTTGAAGATAGCGGGAGGGCCAGTACAGATACGCAGTATTTT.

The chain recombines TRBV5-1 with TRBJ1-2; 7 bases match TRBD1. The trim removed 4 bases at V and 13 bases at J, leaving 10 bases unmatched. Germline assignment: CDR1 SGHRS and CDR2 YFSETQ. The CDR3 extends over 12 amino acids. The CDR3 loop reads CASSPGDRTVTF. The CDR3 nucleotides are TGCGCCAGCAGCCCCGGGGACAGAACCGTCACCTTC.

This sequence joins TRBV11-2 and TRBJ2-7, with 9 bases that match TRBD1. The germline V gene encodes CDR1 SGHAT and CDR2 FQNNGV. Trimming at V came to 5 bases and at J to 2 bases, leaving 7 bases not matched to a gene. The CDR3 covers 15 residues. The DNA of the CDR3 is TGTGCCAGCAGCAACCGGGACAGGGTCCCCTACGAGCAGTACTTC. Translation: CASSNRDRVPYEQYF.

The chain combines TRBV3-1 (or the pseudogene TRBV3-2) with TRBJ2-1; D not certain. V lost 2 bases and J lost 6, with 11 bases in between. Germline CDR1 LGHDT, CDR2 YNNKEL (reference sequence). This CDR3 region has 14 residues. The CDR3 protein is CASSQRGSSNEQFF. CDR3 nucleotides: TGTGCCAGCAGCCAAAGAGGCTCGTCCAATGAGCAGTTCTTC.

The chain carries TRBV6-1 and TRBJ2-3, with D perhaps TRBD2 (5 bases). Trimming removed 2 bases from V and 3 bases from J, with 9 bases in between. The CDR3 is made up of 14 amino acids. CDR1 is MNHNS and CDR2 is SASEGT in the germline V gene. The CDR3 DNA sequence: TGTGCCAGCAGTGAAAGAAAGCGGACAGATACGCAGTATTTT. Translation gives CASSERKRTDTQYF.

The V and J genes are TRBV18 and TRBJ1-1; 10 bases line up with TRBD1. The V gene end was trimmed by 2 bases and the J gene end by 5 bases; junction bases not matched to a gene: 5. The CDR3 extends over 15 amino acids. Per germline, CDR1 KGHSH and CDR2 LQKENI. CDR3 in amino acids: CASSPTDRGITEAFF. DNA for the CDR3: TGTGCCAGCTCACCAACGGACAGGGGGATTACTGAAGCTTTCTTT.

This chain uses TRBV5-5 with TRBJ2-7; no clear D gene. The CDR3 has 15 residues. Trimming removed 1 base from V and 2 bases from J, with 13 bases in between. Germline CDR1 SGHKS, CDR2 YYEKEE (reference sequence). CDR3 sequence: CASSLSLTQAYEQYF. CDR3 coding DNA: TGTGCCAGCAGCTTGTCTTTGACGCAGGCCTACGAGCAGTACTTC.

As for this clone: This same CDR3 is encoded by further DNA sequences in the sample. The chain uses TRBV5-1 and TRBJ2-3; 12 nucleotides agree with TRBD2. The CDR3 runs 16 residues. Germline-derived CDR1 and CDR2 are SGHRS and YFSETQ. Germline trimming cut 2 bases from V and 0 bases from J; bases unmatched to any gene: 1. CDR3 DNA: TGCGCCAGCAGCTTTGGGACTAGCGGGAGCACAGATACGCAGTATTTT. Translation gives CASSFGTSGSTDTQYF.

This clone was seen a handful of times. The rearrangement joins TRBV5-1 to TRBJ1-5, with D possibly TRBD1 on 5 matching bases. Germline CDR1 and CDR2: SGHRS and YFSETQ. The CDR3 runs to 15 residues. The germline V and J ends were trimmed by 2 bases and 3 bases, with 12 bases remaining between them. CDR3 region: CASSFDSGNNQPQHF. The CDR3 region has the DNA TGCGCCAGCAGCTTTGACAGTGGAAACAATCAGCCCCAGCATTTT.

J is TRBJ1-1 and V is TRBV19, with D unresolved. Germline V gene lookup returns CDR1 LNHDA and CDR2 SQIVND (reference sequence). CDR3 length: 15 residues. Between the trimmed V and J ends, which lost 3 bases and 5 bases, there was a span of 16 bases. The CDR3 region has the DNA TGTGCCAGTAGTATCGAGTCGGGAACGGGAACTGAAGCTTTCTTT. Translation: CASSIESGTGTEAFF.

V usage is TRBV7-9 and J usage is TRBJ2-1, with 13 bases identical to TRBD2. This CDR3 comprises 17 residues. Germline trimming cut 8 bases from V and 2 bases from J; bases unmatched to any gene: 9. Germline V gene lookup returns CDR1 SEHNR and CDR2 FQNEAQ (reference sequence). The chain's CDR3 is CASGSGLAGLTYNEQFF. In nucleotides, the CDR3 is TGTGCCAGCGGGTCGGGACTAGCGGGACTCACCTACAATGAGCAGTTCTTC.

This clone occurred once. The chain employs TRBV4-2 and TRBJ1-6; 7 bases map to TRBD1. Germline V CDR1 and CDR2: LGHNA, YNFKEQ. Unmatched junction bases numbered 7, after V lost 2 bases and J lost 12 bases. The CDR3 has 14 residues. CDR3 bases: TGTGCCAGCAGCCAATCTACAGGGGAGGTACCCCTCCACTTT. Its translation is CASSQSTGEVPLHF.

The CDR3 DNA reads as TGTGCCAGCAGCGCCCTAAACACCGGGGAGCTGTTTTTT. Protein product: CASSALNTGELFF. The chain couples TRBV7-3 to TRBJ2-2; D is unresolved. The CDR3 totals 13 residues. The V end lost 5 bases, the J end lost 2 bases, and 6 bases lay between the germline ends. Germline assignment: CDR1 SGHTA and CDR2 FQGTGA.

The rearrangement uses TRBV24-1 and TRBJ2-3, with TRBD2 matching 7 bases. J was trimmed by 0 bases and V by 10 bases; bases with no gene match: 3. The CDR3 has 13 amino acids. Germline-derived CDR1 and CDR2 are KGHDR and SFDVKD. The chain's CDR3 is CATHSGSTDTQYF. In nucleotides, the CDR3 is TGTGCCACACATAGCGGGAGCACAGATACGCAGTATTTT.